A selection of T cell receptor beta chains follows, all from one sample in a study of a mutant IDH1 vaccine in newly diagnosed glioma. TCRdb's table, derived via immunoSEQ multiplex PCR, lists solely in-frame clones and lacks some. Among approximately 60,000 clones listed, around 84% were seen once. These receptors' targets are unknown. The input for sequencing was PBMCs, taken from a glioma patient whose treatment included an IDH1 peptide vaccine. These TCRs come from a man aged 25 to 45 with glioma. The CDR3 runs from the conserved cysteine through the conserved F or W. D genes are given only for firm matches. Clone size appears in some rows only: once, few, many, or a class for an expanded clone.

V gene	clone size	D gene	J gene	CDR3 DNA	CDR3 protein
TRBV7-8	NA	NA	TRBJ2-7	TGTGCCAGCAGCTCTCACCGGGCCAAACCCGTTTACGAGCAGTACTTC	CASSSHRAKPVYEQYF
TRBV29-1	NA	NA	TRBJ1-3	TGCAGCGTTCGTGGTGTTGGAAACACCATATATTTT	CSVRGVGNTIYF
TRBV18	NA	TRBD1	TRBJ2-7	TGTGCCAGCTCACCAGGACAGGGAACATTCGGGTACTTC	CASSPGQGTFGYF
TRBV29-1	NA	NA	TRBJ1-1	TGCAGCGTCCACATGAGGGGCGGCTCTGAAGCTTTCTTT	CSVHMRGGSEAFF
TRBV27	NA	TRBD2	TRBJ2-1	TGTGCCAGCAGAATACGGCCGGCGGGGGGGGGATACAATGAGCAGTTCTTC	CASRIRPAGGGYNEQFF
TRBV10-3	NA	TRBD2	TRBJ2-3	TGTGCCATCCGAGGCGGGGGAAACACAGATACGCAGTATTTT	CAIRGGGNTDTQYF
TRBV30	NA	NA	TRBJ1-5	TGTGCCTGGAGTGTCTTGGGAAATCAGCCCCAGCATTTT	CAWSVLGNQPQHF
TRBV6-1	NA	TRBD1	TRBJ1-1	TGTGCCAGCAGTGATATCCCTGGGACAGTCCCTGAAGCTTTCTTT	CASSDIPGTVPEAFF
TRBV19	NA	TRBD1	TRBJ1-6	TGTGCCGCCTCCAGGCAGGGGGATTCACCCCTCCACTTT	CAASRQGDSPLHF
TRBV25-1	NA	NA	TRBJ2-2	TGTGCCAGCACCCCAGCGAACACCGGGGAGCTGTTTTTT	CASTPANTGELFF
TRBV28	NA	TRBD1	TRBJ1-4	TGTGCCAGCAGTTTATGCCCCGGACAGGTGGAAGAAAAACTGTTTTTT	CASSLCPGQVEEKLFF
TRBV10-3	NA	NA	TRBJ2-7	TGTGCCATCAGTGAAGGGACAATGTACGAGCAGTACTTC	CAISEGTMYEQYF
TRBV5-1	NA	TRBD1	TRBJ1-1	TGCGCCAGCAGCTTGATGGGACAGCAGAACACTGAAGCTTTCTTT	CASSLMGQQNTEAFF
TRBV14	NA	NA	TRBJ2-3	TGTGCCAGCAGCCAGGGGCCGGCAGATACGCAGTATTTT	CASSQGPADTQYF
TRBV2	NA	NA	TRBJ1-5	TGTGCCAGCAGTGAAGGGGTGAGGGGTCAGCCCCAGCATTTT	CASSEGVRGQPQHF
TRBV27	NA	NA	TRBJ2-7	TGTGCCAGCAACCTCGGGGGCAGCTCCTACGAGCAGTACTTC	CASNLGGSSYEQYF
TRBV7-9	NA	NA	TRBJ2-5	TGTGCCAGCAGCCCGCTCAGGGTAGAGACCCAGTACTTC	CASSPLRVETQYF
TRBV15	NA	NA	TRBJ1-3	TGTGCCACCAGCATGTGGCAGGATTACTCTGGAAACACCATATATTTT	CATSMWQDYSGNTIYF
TRBV19	few	TRBD1	TRBJ1-2	TGTGCCAGTAGCTCCCCCTTGACAGGGAACTATGGCTACACCTTC	CASSSPLTGNYGYTF
TRBV6-1	NA	NA	TRBJ2-2	TGTGCCAGTAGGACTACCCGCGCCGGGGAGCTGTTTTTT	CASRTTRAGELFF
TRBV15	NA	NA	TRBJ1-4	TGTGCCACCAGCAGAGATCTAGGGAATGAAAAACTGTTTTTT	CATSRDLGNEKLFF
TRBV15	once	NA	TRBJ1-4	TGTGCCACCAGCGGGGGACGGTATAATGAAAAACTGTTTTTT	CATSGGRYNEKLFF
TRBV7-2	NA	NA	TRBJ2-3	TGTGCCAGCAGCTTAGCCCACGGCGGGCGAAGCACAGATACGCAGTATTTT	CASSLAHGGRSTDTQYF
TRBV7-8	few	TRBD1	TRBJ2-1	TGTGCCAGCAGAAAACAGGGGGACAATGAGCAGTTCTTC	CASRKQGDNEQFF
TRBV5-1	NA	TRBD1	TRBJ2-6	TGCGCCAGCAGCTCCTCGGACAGGGGGCCGCCTGGGGCCAACGTCCTGACTTTC	CASSSSDRGPPGANVLTF
TRBV29-1	NA	NA	TRBJ2-2	TGCAGCGCTTACAGGCAGGGCACCGGGGAGCTGTTTTTT	CSAYRQGTGELFF
TRBV25-1	once	NA	TRBJ1-1	TGTGCCAGCAGTGAATATTATAGAGACACTGAAGCTTTCTTT	CASSEYYRDTEAFF
TRBV6-1	NA	TRBD2	TRBJ2-5	TGTGCCAGCAGTGAATTCCTATCAGGACTAGCGGGGGGGCCGGGAGAGACCCAGTACTTC	CASSEFLSGLAGGPGETQYF
TRBV19	NA	NA	TRBJ2-7	TGTGCCAGTAGTGAAATCCTCCGGGGGAGCTCTCCTTACGAGCAGTACTTC	CASSEILRGSSPYEQYF
TRBV5-1	NA	TRBD1	TRBJ2-1	TGCGCCAGCAGCGCAGGGGGCGGTTACAATGAGCAGTTCTTC	CASSAGGGYNEQFF
TRBV10-1	NA	NA	TRBJ2-3	TGCGCCAGCAGTCAAGCAGATACGCAGTATTTT	CASSQADTQYF
TRBV21-1	once	NA	TRBJ2-7	TGTGCCAGCAGCAAGGGCTTGCCGGAGGGGCCACACACGCAGTACTTC	CASSKGLPEGPHTQYF
TRBV5-4	NA	TRBD1	TRBJ1-4	TGTGCCAGCAGCCCCTTAGGCAGGACAGGGGGTGAAAAACTGTTTTTT	CASSPLGRTGGEKLFF
TRBV2	NA	NA	TRBJ1-1	TGTGCCAGTGGACCCGTTGCGACTTACACTGAAGCTTTCTTT	CASGPVATYTEAFF
TRBV13	NA	NA	TRBJ1-2	TGTGCCAGCAGCCAGTCGACAAGATCCTATGGCTACACCTTC	CASSQSTRSYGYTF
TRBV7-9	NA	NA	TRBJ2-2	TGTGCCAGCACCGGGAATGAACAAATTCCCGGGGAGCTGTTTTTT	CASTGNEQIPGELFF
TRBV2	few	NA	TRBJ2-6	TGTGCCAGCAGTCGTTCGCCTGGGGCCAACGTCCTGACTTTC	CASSRSPGANVLTF
TRBV7-8	NA	TRBD1	TRBJ1-6	TGTGCCAGCAGCTTTACAGGGGGAGCCTCACCCCTCCACTTT	CASSFTGGASPLHF